The rows below give T cell receptor beta chains drawn from one sample of a study of a mutant IDH1 vaccine in newly diagnosed glioma. Their specific antigens are unknown. Here immunoSEQ multiplex PCR was the method, and the copy in TCRdb shows in-frame clones only, minus some. The sample has 55,000 to 65,000 clones; approximately 71% are singletons. Sequenced here: PBMCs, sampled from a glioma patient whose treatment included an IDH1 peptide vaccine. These TCRs come from a man over 45 with glioma. CDR3s include the opening cysteine and the closing phenylalanine or tryptophan. D genes are given only for firm matches. Size values are once, few and many counts, or a class for expanded clones, and some rows have none.

clone_size j_call cdr3_length v_call d_call cdr3_aa cdr3_nt
- TRBJ1-3 17 TRBV11-2 - CASSPQTPTLSGNTIYF TGTGCCAGCAGCCCCCAGACGCCTACTCTCTCTGGAAACACCATATATTTT
- TRBJ2-7 13 TRBV23-1 TRBD2 CASSRAGGYEQYF TGCGCCAGCAGTCGGGCGGGGGGTTACGAGCAGTACTTC
- TRBJ2-7 14 TRBV27 - CASSLPGMPYEQYF TGTGCCAGCAGTTTACCCGGGATGCCCTACGAGCAGTACTTC
- TRBJ2-1 15 TRBV7-2 TRBD2 CASSLGGGYYNEQFF TGTGCCAGCAGCTTAGGGGGGGGATACTACAATGAGCAGTTCTTC
once TRBJ2-7 14 TRBV6-6 - CASSYQSRSDEQYF TGTGCCAGCAGTTACCAGTCTAGATCGGACGAGCAGTACTTC
- TRBJ2-5 16 TRBV7-3 - CASSLTGNGQQETQYF TGTGCCAGCAGCTTAACGGGTAATGGACAGCAAGAGACCCAGTACTTC
- TRBJ1-5 13 TRBV6-1 - CASADYSNQPQHF TGTGCCAGCGCAGATTATAGCAATCAGCCCCAGCATTTT
- TRBJ2-3 17 TRBV7-9 - CASTVTWDITTTDTQYF TGTGCCAGCACCGTTACTTGGGACATCACTACAACAGATACGCAGTATTTT
- TRBJ1-1 13 TRBV7-2 - CASLRGAHTEAFF TGTGCCAGTTTACGAGGAGCGCACACTGAAGCTTTCTTT
- TRBJ2-5 16 TRBV18 - CASSPLQGRGQETQYF TGTGCCAGCTCACCGTTACAGGGTAGGGGTCAAGAGACCCAGTACTTC
- TRBJ2-7 15 TRBV7-2 - CASSLAGVGAYEQYF TGTGCCAGCAGCTTAGCGGGGGTGGGAGCTTACGAGCAGTACTTC
few TRBJ2-5 14 TRBV7-2 - CASSFGGLEETQYF TGTGCCAGCAGCTTTGGGGGTTTAGAAGAGACCCAGTACTTC
once TRBJ2-2 15 TRBV7-2 - CASSSDLRGTGELFF TGTGCCAGCAGCTCGGACCTACGCGGGACCGGGGAGCTGTTTTTT
- TRBJ2-1 15 TRBV2 TRBD1 CASSETGTGYDEQFF TGTGCCAGCAGTGAGACCGGGACAGGGTACGATGAGCAGTTCTTC
- TRBJ2-3 15 TRBV5-6 - CASSLLGLGTDTQYF TGTGCCAGCAGCTTGTTAGGTTTGGGCACAGATACGCAGTATTTT
- TRBJ2-1 16 TRBV19 TRBD2 CASSGTSGGPNNEQFF TGTGCCAGTAGCGGGACTAGCGGGGGCCCAAACAATGAGCAGTTCTTC
- TRBJ2-2 13 TRBV5-1 - CASIPDSRIELFF TGCGCCAGCATCCCGGACAGTAGAATTGAGCTGTTTTTT
- TRBJ1-4 12 TRBV5-1 - CASSFQNEKLFF TGCGCCAGCAGCTTCCAGAATGAAAAACTGTTTTTT
once TRBJ2-7 16 TRBV6-6 - CASSYSPGDYSYEQYF TGTGCCAGCAGTTACTCGCCAGGGGATTACTCCTACGAGCAGTACTTC
- TRBJ2-7 13 TRBV6-1 TRBD2 CASREASGAQSSF TGTGCCAGCAGGGAGGCTAGCGGGGCCCAATCCTCATTC
few TRBJ1-5 13 TRBV30 - CAWSKQVNQPQHF TGTGCCTGGAGTAAACAGGTGAATCAGCCCCAGCATTTT
few TRBJ2-7 14 TRBV10-3 TRBD1 CAIRNTGDGNEQYF TGTGCCATCAGGAATACAGGGGATGGCAACGAGCAGTACTTC
- TRBJ2-7 14 TRBV6-5 - CASSSWTDSYEQYF TGTGCCAGCAGTAGTTGGACTGACTCCTACGAGCAGTACTTC
- TRBJ2-5 16 TRBV28 TRBD1 CASSPRGTAASETQYF TGTGCCAGCAGCCCTCGTGGGACAGCGGCGTCAGAGACCCAGTACTTC
- TRBJ1-5 14 TRBV6-1 TRBD1 CAARGQGRDQPQHF TGTGCCGCAAGAGGACAGGGTCGGGATCAGCCCCAGCATTTT
few TRBJ1-5 13 TRBV14 - CASSQDQYQPQHF TGTGCCAGCAGCCAAGATCAGTACCAGCCCCAGCATTTT
few TRBJ1-2 14 TRBV2 - CASSENIANYGYTF TGTGCCAGCAGTGAAAATATAGCTAACTATGGCTACACCTTC
few TRBJ1-2 12 TRBV14 - CASSQGFYGYTF TGTGCCAGCAGCCAGGGGTTCTATGGCTACACCTTC
- TRBJ2-2 16 TRBV7-3 - CASSLTQGTSAGELFF TGTGCCAGCAGCTTAACGCAGGGCACTTCCGCCGGGGAGCTGTTTTTT
few TRBJ1-6 12 TRBV27 - CASSFPNSPLHF TGTGCCAGCAGTTTCCCGAATTCACCCCTCCACTTT
- TRBJ2-2 13 TRBV2 - CASRPRNTGELFF TGTGCCAGCAGGCCACGGAACACCGGGGAGCTGTTTTTT
- TRBJ2-4 14 TRBV9 TRBD2 CASSAGGSVDIQYF TGTGCCAGCAGCGCGGGGGGTTCAGTGGACATTCAGTACTTC
- TRBJ2-1 14 TRBV6-5 TRBD2 CASSSGGLGDEQFF TGTGCCAGCAGTTCAGGAGGACTAGGCGATGAGCAGTTCTTC
- TRBJ1-1 14 TRBV19 - CASSIDRMNTEAFF TGTGCCAGTAGTATAGACAGGATGAACACTGAAGCTTTCTTT
- TRBJ1-1 17 TRBV10-3 - CAISEQGRRAGITEAFF TGTGCCATCAGTGAGCAAGGTAGGCGTGCAGGGATCACTGAAGCTTTCTTT
- TRBJ2-2 15 TRBV11-2 - CASSLVGGGTGELFF TGTGCCAGCAGCTTAGTTGGGGGAGGAACCGGGGAGCTGTTTTTT
once TRBJ1-1 15 TRBV4-3 - CASSQDSRGDTEAFF TGCGCCAGCAGCCAAGATTCAAGAGGGGACACTGAAGCTTTCTTT
- TRBJ2-3 15 TRBV9 - CASSVKGRGGDTQYF TGTGCCAGCAGCGTAAAAGGCAGGGGGGGGGATACGCAGTATTTT
few TRBJ2-7 11 TRBV19 - CASSPTGPPGF TGTGCCAGTAGTCCCACAGGCCCCCCGGGCTTC
- TRBJ2-3 15 TRBV6-5 - CASRLQGRDTDTQYF TGTGCCAGCAGGCTCCAGGGGAGGGACACAGATACGCAGTATTTT
- TRBJ2-7 14 TRBV6-5 TRBD1 CASSAGTGFGEQYF TGTGCCAGCAGTGCCGGGACAGGGTTTGGCGAGCAGTACTTC
few TRBJ2-2 16 TRBV27 - CASSPSPPVNTGELFF TGTGCCAGCAGTCCCTCACCTCCAGTGAACACCGGGGAGCTGTTTTTT
- TRBJ2-6 18 TRBV5-1 - CASSPQQGNPPGANVLTF TGCGCCAGCAGCCCTCAGCAGGGAAACCCTCCTGGGGCCAACGTCCTGACTTTC
- TRBJ2-5 13 TRBV5-4 - CASIRDNEETQYF TGTGCCAGCATCCGGGACAACGAAGAGACCCAGTACTTC
- TRBJ2-1 14 TRBV2 TRBD2 CASKGTSGFYEQFF TGTGCCAGCAAAGGGACTAGCGGGTTCTATGAGCAGTTCTTC
few TRBJ2-1 14 TRBV19 - CASSIAGTYNEQFF TGTGCCAGTAGTATAGCCGGGACTTACAATGAGCAGTTCTTC
- TRBJ2-7 11 TRBV29-1 - CSARGTYEQYF TGCAGCGCTCGGGGAACCTACGAGCAGTACTTC
- TRBJ1-6 12 TRBV7-9 - CASSLLESPLHF TGTGCCAGCAGCTTACTGGAATCACCCCTCCACTTT
medium-sized TRBJ1-1 16 TRBV27 TRBD1 CASSPNRGRVGTEAFF TGTGCCAGCAGTCCCAACAGGGGGCGCGTGGGCACTGAAGCTTTCTTT
once TRBJ2-5 14 TRBV4-1 - CASSQVGRQETQYF TGCGCCAGCAGCCAAGTAGGGCGGCAAGAGACCCAGTACTTC
few TRBJ1-5 16 TRBV5-6 - CASTGGGPNSNQPQHF TGTGCCAGCACAGGAGGGGGGCCAAATAGCAATCAGCCCCAGCATTTT
- TRBJ2-7 13 TRBV11-2 - CASTLQGPYEQYF TGTGCCAGCACATTACAGGGTCCCTACGAGCAGTACTTC
medium-sized TRBJ2-1 15 TRBV6-4 TRBD2 CASSDSSGGANEQFF TGTGCCAGCAGTGACTCTAGCGGGGGGGCCAATGAGCAGTTCTTC
- TRBJ1-2 12 TRBV29-1 TRBD1 CSGGGEVYGYTF TGCAGCGGAGGGGGCGAGGTCTATGGCTACACCTTC
- TRBJ1-5 15 TRBV6-6 - CASRHGDSSNQPQHF TGTGCCAGCAGGCACGGGGATTCGAGCAATCAGCCCCAGCATTTT
- TRBJ1-4 12 TRBV21-1 - CASSKGGRKLFF TGTGCCAGCAGCAAGGGGGGGAGAAAACTGTTTTTT
- TRBJ1-6 14 TRBV9 - CASSVEEWTAPLHF TGTGCCAGCAGCGTAGAGGAGTGGACAGCACCCCTCCACTTT
- TRBJ1-1 16 TRBV6-5 - CASSYYRQGMNTEAFF TGTGCCAGCAGTTACTACCGCCAGGGGATGAACACTGAAGCTTTCTTT
- TRBJ2-5 15 TRBV5-1 - CASSLLGTAQETQYF TGCGCCAGCAGCTTGTTGGGGACTGCCCAAGAGACCCAGTACTTC
- TRBJ2-2 11 TRBV6-1 - CASSVPGELFF TGTGCCAGCAGTGTTCCCGGGGAGCTGTTTTTT